One T cell receptor beta chain is described in this entry. The target antigen is unknown. CDR1 DFQATT and CDR2 SNEGSKA come from the germline V gene (reference sequence). The CDR3 consists of 12 residues. V gave up 0 bases and J gave up 5 bases, with 7 bases separating them. This specimen belongs to a study of blood T cells in healthy people across ages. A second PCR of roughly 7 to 11 cycles used a sample-barcoded 5' primer and a J-beta primer mix. All cDNA molecules were each tagged by a template-switch adaptor with 12 random nucleotides. A single record per CDR3 protein comes from TCRdb applying MiXCR to the 5' RACE reads. This sample has more than 550,000 distinct CDR3 sequences, with 22% found just once. Study-wide results and limits: Naive T cell percentage showed a strong correlation with TCR beta diversity. In long-lived donors, naive CD4+ cell counts and diversity exceeded those of aged donors.

The V call is TRBV20-1, the J call TRBJ1-2; D is perhaps TRBD1 (5 bases). Sequenced input: blood. This receptor was taken from a man aged 65 to 79 in good health. This chain's CDR3 is CSARDDSYGYTF. The CDR3 region has the DNA TGCAGTGCTAGAGATGACAGTTATGGCTACACCTTC.